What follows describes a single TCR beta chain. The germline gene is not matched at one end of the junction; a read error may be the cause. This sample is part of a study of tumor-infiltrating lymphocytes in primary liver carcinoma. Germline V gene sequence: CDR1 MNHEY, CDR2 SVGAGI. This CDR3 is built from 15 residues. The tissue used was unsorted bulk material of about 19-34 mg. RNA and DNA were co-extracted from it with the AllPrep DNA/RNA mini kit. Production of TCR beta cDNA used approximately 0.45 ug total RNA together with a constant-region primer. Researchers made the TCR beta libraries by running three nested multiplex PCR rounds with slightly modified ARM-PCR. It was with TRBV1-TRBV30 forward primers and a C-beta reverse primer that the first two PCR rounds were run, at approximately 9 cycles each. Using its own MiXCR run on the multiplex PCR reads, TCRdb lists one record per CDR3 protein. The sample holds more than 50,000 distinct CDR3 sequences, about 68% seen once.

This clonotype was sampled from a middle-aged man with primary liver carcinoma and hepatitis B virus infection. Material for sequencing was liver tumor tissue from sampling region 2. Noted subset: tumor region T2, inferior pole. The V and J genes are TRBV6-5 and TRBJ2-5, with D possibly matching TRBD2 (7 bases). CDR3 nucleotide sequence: TGTGCCAGCAGCTCCGGCTTGGGGGGGCAAGAGATCCAGTACTTC. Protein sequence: CASSSGLGGQEIQYF.